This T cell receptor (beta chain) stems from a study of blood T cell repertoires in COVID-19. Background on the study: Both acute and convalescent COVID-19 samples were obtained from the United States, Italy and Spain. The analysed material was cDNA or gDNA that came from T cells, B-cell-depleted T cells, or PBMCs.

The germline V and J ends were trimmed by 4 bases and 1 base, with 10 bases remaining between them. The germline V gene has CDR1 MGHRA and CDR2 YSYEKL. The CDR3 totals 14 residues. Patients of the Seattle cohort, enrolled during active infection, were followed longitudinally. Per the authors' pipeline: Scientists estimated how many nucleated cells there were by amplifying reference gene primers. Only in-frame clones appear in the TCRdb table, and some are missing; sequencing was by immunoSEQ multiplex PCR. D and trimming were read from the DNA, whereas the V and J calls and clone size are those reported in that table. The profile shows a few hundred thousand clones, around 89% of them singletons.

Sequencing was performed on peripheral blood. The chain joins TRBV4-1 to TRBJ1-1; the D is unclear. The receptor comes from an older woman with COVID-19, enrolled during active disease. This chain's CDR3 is CASSPASGNTEAFF. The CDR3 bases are TGCGCCAGCAGCCCGGCTTCGGGGAACACTGAAGCTTTCTTT.